A selection of T cell receptor beta chains follows, all from one sample in a study of patients and donors after allogeneic stem cell transplantation. TCRdb redid the calling of the RT-PCR reads with MiXCR, one entry per CDR3 protein. The sample holds 800,000 to 1,000,000 distinct CDR3 sequences; about 20% are singletons and the top ten take 6%. The sequenced sample was blood, either unsorted or a sorted T cell fraction (not recorded which). All receptors come from a human donor who was either an allogeneic HSCT recipient or a stem cell or donor lymphocyte infusion donor (not recorded which). It is not recorded whose cells these are; they may come from a transplant donor. Each CDR3 is given without its conserved first and last residue. The order of the fields is V gene, J gene, CDR3 protein.

v_gene: TRBV10-3
j_gene: TRBJ2-1
CDR3aa: AIRAEREGHNEQF

v_gene: TRBV20-1
j_gene: TRBJ2-7
CDR3aa: SARDGTGYEQY

v_gene: TRBV11-2
j_gene: TRBJ2-1
CDR3aa: ASSLDFNPRGEQF

v_gene: TRBV7-9
j_gene: TRBJ2-7
CDR3aa: ASSTPMTSYEQY

v_gene: TRBV29-1
j_gene: TRBJ2-5
CDR3aa: SGYRGEGETQY

v_gene: TRBV6-2/TRBV6-3
j_gene: TRBJ1-6
CDR3aa: ASGVRQGQTSYNSPLH

v_gene: TRBV12-3/TRBV12-4
j_gene: TRBJ2-1
CDR3aa: ASSLGTGGGHHNEQF

v_gene: TRBV12-3/TRBV12-4
j_gene: TRBJ1-5
CDR3aa: ASSLSVKYSNQPQH

v_gene: TRBV5-1
j_gene: TRBJ1-1
CDR3aa: ASSPMMDRANTEAF

v_gene: TRBV2
j_gene: TRBJ1-5
CDR3aa: ASSEDWAGRRQPQH

v_gene: TRBV5-6
j_gene: TRBJ2-2
CDR3aa: ASSLAPRPAGELF

v_gene: TRBV4-2
j_gene: TRBJ2-5
CDR3aa: ASSQVSSGDFQETQY

v_gene: TRBV7-2
j_gene: TRBJ1-1
CDR3aa: ASSSHRVAEAF

v_gene: TRBV6-1
j_gene: TRBJ1-5
CDR3aa: ASTPAGVGQPQH

v_gene: TRBV12-3/TRBV12-4
j_gene: TRBJ2-2
CDR3aa: ASSFMGLAQNTGELF

v_gene: TRBV7-3
j_gene: TRBJ2-1
CDR3aa: ASSLTVSSIYNEQF

v_gene: TRBV5-5
j_gene: TRBJ1-1
CDR3aa: ASSLVGQGFMNTEAF

v_gene: TRBV5-1
j_gene: TRBJ2-7
CDR3aa: ASSLGGGPNPYEQY

v_gene: TRBV11-2
j_gene: TRBJ2-1
CDR3aa: ASSPLRGAIEQF

v_gene: TRBV6-1
j_gene: TRBJ2-4
CDR3aa: ASSQRDASVIQY

v_gene: TRBV25-1
j_gene: TRBJ2-5
CDR3aa: ASSESRGYQETQY

v_gene: TRBV7-8
j_gene: TRBJ2-5
CDR3aa: ASSPGAGGFQETQY

v_gene: TRBV4-2
j_gene: TRBJ2-2
CDR3aa: ASSPRSLTGELF

v_gene: TRBV11-3
j_gene: TRBJ2-7
CDR3aa: ASSIVIGTGSYEQY

v_gene: TRBV12-3/TRBV12-4
j_gene: TRBJ1-5
CDR3aa: ASSSQGAPQGGQH

v_gene: TRBV12-3/TRBV12-4
j_gene: TRBJ1-4
CDR3aa: ASSLGQGTLMKKLF

v_gene: TRBV5-1
j_gene: TRBJ2-1
CDR3aa: ASSPRTLSYNEQF

v_gene: TRBV5-1
j_gene: TRBJ1-2
CDR3aa: ASSWGQRRAYGYT

v_gene: TRBV7-9
j_gene: TRBJ1-2
CDR3aa: ASSLGVRGGDGYT

v_gene: TRBV3-1
j_gene: TRBJ2-2
CDR3aa: ASTQGHLTGELF

v_gene: TRBV5-1
j_gene: TRBJ2-7
CDR3aa: ASSSSLRYEQY

v_gene: TRBV7-9
j_gene: TRBJ1-3
CDR3aa: ASSRDRGPHSGNTIY

v_gene: TRBV5-1
j_gene: TRBJ1-6
CDR3aa: ASSSGQGATGNSPLH

v_gene: TRBV12-3/TRBV12-4
j_gene: TRBJ2-1
CDR3aa: ASSFLPIEQF

v_gene: TRBV2
j_gene: TRBJ1-2
CDR3aa: ASSETVLRGNGYT

v_gene: TRBV7-2
j_gene: TRBJ2-1
CDR3aa: ASSYSGGPPSYNEQF

v_gene: TRBV12-3/TRBV12-4
j_gene: TRBJ2-7
CDR3aa: ASSGGAVHEQY

v_gene: TRBV7-8
j_gene: TRBJ1-1
CDR3aa: ASSLGGTRGRRTEAF

v_gene: TRBV4-3
j_gene: TRBJ1-5
CDR3aa: ASSPYRGRQPQH

v_gene: TRBV5-1
j_gene: TRBJ2-1
CDR3aa: ASSLAGYTYNEQF

v_gene: TRBV25-1
j_gene: TRBJ2-5
CDR3aa: ASSEGSRYQETQY

v_gene: TRBV19
j_gene: TRBJ1-2
CDR3aa: ASTRDRTYGYT

v_gene: TRBV24-1
j_gene: TRBJ1-2
CDR3aa: ATSDRSNYGYT

v_gene: TRBV24-1
j_gene: TRBJ2-1
CDR3aa: ATSDPTHPDKSSYNEQF

v_gene: TRBV24-1
j_gene: TRBJ2-3
CDR3aa: ATSDLRGMSSDTQY

v_gene: TRBV6-1
j_gene: TRBJ1-5
CDR3aa: ASSEATGGNQPQH

v_gene: TRBV12-3/TRBV12-4
j_gene: TRBJ2-5
CDR3aa: ASSPRIKETQY

v_gene: TRBV4-1
j_gene: TRBJ1-5
CDR3aa: ASSPPFPGSNQPQH

v_gene: TRBV19
j_gene: TRBJ2-2
CDR3aa: ASSRTGIPNTGELF

v_gene: TRBV7-2
j_gene: TRBJ1-1
CDR3aa: ASSPTLGGNTEAF

v_gene: TRBV29-1
j_gene: TRBJ2-1
CDR3aa: SVSGNWNNEQF

v_gene: TRBV12-3/TRBV12-4
j_gene: TRBJ1-5
CDR3aa: ASSAQTGNNQPQH

v_gene: TRBV7-9
j_gene: TRBJ2-7
CDR3aa: ASSLFGDGNEQY

v_gene: TRBV5-1
j_gene: TRBJ1-1
CDR3aa: ASSSLGPTGTEAF